This section outlines one T cell receptor (beta chain) sequence together with its context. This entry is derived from a study of blood T cell repertoires in COVID-19. Each participant's cohort was designated according to participant-reported clinical history. The CDR3 is made up of 16 amino acids. From germline, CDR1 is MDHEN and CDR2 SYDVKM. With 5 bases clipped from V and 9 bases from J, the junction kept 12 bases outside the gene matches. Libraries were prepared by immunoSEQ multiplex PCR; TCRdb keeps only in-frame clonotypes and omits some of them. The sample holds hundreds of thousands of clones, about 84% seen once.

The rearrangement links TRBV28 to TRBJ1-5; 11 positions agree with TRBD1. This clonotype was sampled from a woman between 50 and 59 years old who had recovered from COVID-19. The sequenced sample was PBMCs or T cells enriched from blood (not recorded which). The CDR3 loop reads CASSPRTGGGSGPQHF. The CDR3 nucleotides are TGTGCCAGCAGTCCTAGGACAGGGGGCGGCTCGGGGCCCCAGCATTTT.